These T cell receptor beta chains were read from a single sample in a study of blood T cell repertoires in COVID-19. Generated by immunoSEQ multiplex PCR, the TCRdb table keeps only in-frame clones and is missing some. Of approximately 130,000 clones listed, around 87% are singletons. The sample consisted of peripheral blood. The source is a woman in her 50s who had recovered from COVID-19. The CDR3 runs from the conserved cysteine through the conserved F or W. A D gene is named only where the DNA matches it firmly. Only part of the rows carry a size: once, few, many, or a class if the clone is expanded.

abundance,j_gene,v_gene,d_gene,CDR3aa,CDR3nt
.,TRBJ2-1,TRBV18,.,CASSTSQGNEQFF,TGTGCCAGCTCAACCTCCCAGGGGAATGAGCAGTTCTTC
few,TRBJ2-3,TRBV27,.,CASRSTSSDTQYF,TGTGCCAGCAGAAGCACTAGTTCAGATACGCAGTATTTT
.,TRBJ1-1,TRBV5-6,TRBD1,CASSSPGQGEAFF,TGTGCCAGCAGCTCACCCGGACAGGGAGAAGCTTTCTTT
.,TRBJ2-5,TRBV29-1,TRBD1,CSVPRGLEETQYF,TGCAGCGTTCCGAGGGGGCTTGAGGAGACCCAGTACTTC
.,TRBJ2-7,TRBV10-3,TRBD1,CAISDRGTGYEQYF,TGTGCCATCAGTGACCGCGGGACAGGCTACGAGCAGTACTTC
once,TRBJ1-1,TRBV29-1,.,CSVERWRTEAFF,TGCAGCGTTGAAAGGTGGAGGACTGAAGCTTTCTTT
.,TRBJ1-1,TRBV9,.,CASSVRVNTEAFF,TGTGCCAGCAGCGTTCGGGTGAACACTGAAGCTTTCTTT
.,TRBJ1-2,TRBV5-6,.,CASSFGGVNYGYTF,TGTGCCAGCAGCTTTGGAGGAGTTAACTATGGCTACACCTTC
.,TRBJ1-5,TRBV6-1,.,CASSERENQPQHF,TGTGCCAGCAGTGAAAGAGAAAATCAGCCCCAGCATTTT
few,TRBJ2-3,TRBV5-6,TRBD1,CASSWATGSTDTQYF,TGTGCCAGCAGCTGGGCGACAGGGTCCACAGATACGCAGTATTTT
once,TRBJ2-3,TRBV5-4,.,CASSFWTETDTQYF,TGTGCCAGCAGCTTTTGGACAGAAACAGATACGCAGTATTTT
.,TRBJ2-2,TRBV15,.,CATSRDGRNTGELFF,TGTGCCACCAGCAGAGATGGGAGGAACACCGGGGAGCTGTTTTTT
.,TRBJ2-7,TRBV29-1,TRBD2,CSVGTSGRALSRYEQYF,TGCAGCGTCGGGACTAGCGGGAGGGCCTTGAGCCGCTACGAGCAGTACTTC
.,TRBJ2-5,TRBV28,TRBD2,CASSPSGSLRETQYF,TGTGCCAGCAGTCCTAGCGGGAGTTTGAGAGAGACCCAGTACTTC
.,TRBJ2-2,TRBV12-3/TRBV12-4,.,CASTQENTGELFF,TGTGCCAGCACGCAGGAGAACACCGGGGAGCTGTTTTTT
.,TRBJ1-2,TRBV2,TRBD1,CASSLTGPSGYTF,TGTGCCAGCAGTCTGACAGGGCCGTCCGGCTACACCTTC
.,TRBJ1-2,TRBV4-1,TRBD1,CASSQTGQEYNYGYTF,TGCGCCAGCAGCCAAACCGGACAGGAATACAACTATGGCTACACCTTC
.,TRBJ2-2,TRBV5-8,.,CASKRERGTYTGELFF,TGTGCCAGCAAGAGAGAGAGGGGGACCTACACCGGGGAGCTGTTTTTT
.,TRBJ2-2,TRBV4-3,.,CASSRTGGNTGELFF,TGCGCCAGCAGCCGGACCGGGGGAAACACCGGGGAGCTGTTTTTT
.,TRBJ2-7,TRBV7-9,TRBD2,CASSLNPGPGGYEQYF,TGTGCCAGCAGCTTAAATCCTGGGCCCGGGGGGTACGAGCAGTACTTC
.,TRBJ1-2,TRBV20-1,.,CSATDQGSYTF,TGCAGTGCCACCGATCAGGGAAGCTACACCTTC
.,TRBJ1-4,TRBV18,TRBD1,CASSPGQGAEKLFF,TGTGCCAGCTCTCCCGGACAGGGCGCTGAAAAACTGTTTTTT
.,TRBJ1-3,TRBV9,.,CASSVEGLGSNTIYF,TGTGCCAGCAGCGTAGAGGGACTTGGCAGCAACACCATATATTTT
.,TRBJ2-3,TRBV6-6,.,CASSLYTDTQYF,TGTGCCAGCAGTCTTTACACAGATACGCAGTATTTT
.,TRBJ1-4,TRBV9,TRBD1,CASSVSGETGVEKLFF,TGTGCCAGCAGCGTGAGCGGAGAGACAGGGGTTGAAAAACTGTTTTTT
.,TRBJ2-2,TRBV9,.,CASSIQGYTGELFF,TGTGCCAGCAGCATACAGGGTTATACCGGGGAGCTGTTTTTT
.,TRBJ2-1,TRBV19,TRBD1,CASGTDYNEQFF,TGTGCCAGCGGGACAGATTACAATGAGCAGTTCTTC
.,TRBJ2-3,TRBV7-9,.,CASSSQAASTDTQYF,TGTGCCAGCAGCTCCCAAGCGGCTAGCACAGATACGCAGTATTTT
.,TRBJ2-1,TRBV15,TRBD1,CATSRVQGGRYNEQFF,TGTGCCACCAGCAGAGTCCAAGGGGGCCGGTACAATGAGCAGTTCTTC
.,TRBJ1-1,TRBV5-4,TRBD1,CASRRTGGSATEAFF,TGTGCCAGCAGACGGACAGGGGGCTCGGCCACTGAAGCTTTCTTT
.,TRBJ2-1,TRBV5-1,.,CASSLGPQREQFF,TGCGCCAGCAGCTTGGGCCCGCAGCGGGAGCAGTTCTTC